Listed below are T cell receptor beta chains from one sample, sequenced in a study of T cell responses to AZD1222 COVID-19 vaccine. Sequencing used immunoSEQ multiplex PCR; TCRdb keeps in-frame clones, though not all of them. Of about 150,000 clones listed, 88% are singletons. Sample: peripheral blood, taken after recovery from COVID-19. The receptors were sampled from an adult who had recovered from COVID-19. The CDR3 runs from the conserved cysteine through the conserved F or W. Fields, in order: CDR3 protein, V gene, J gene, D gene. A D gene is named only where the DNA matches it firmly.

CDR3aa: CASSHREVSSPLHF; v_gene: TRBV5-4; j_gene: TRBJ1-6; d_gene: .
CDR3aa: CASSELRGAEAFF; v_gene: TRBV6-1; j_gene: TRBJ1-1; d_gene: .
CDR3aa: CASGLDRPGSSGQGGETEAFF; v_gene: TRBV12-5; j_gene: TRBJ1-1; d_gene: TRBD1
CDR3aa: CASSKEGRWRGNTEAFF; v_gene: TRBV21-1; j_gene: TRBJ1-1; d_gene: .
CDR3aa: CASSLSPGVEGYTF; v_gene: TRBV5-1; j_gene: TRBJ1-2; d_gene: .
CDR3aa: CAMQHADTGELFF; v_gene: TRBV5-4; j_gene: TRBJ2-2; d_gene: .
CDR3aa: CASSYYRDGSDGYTF; v_gene: TRBV6-2/TRBV6-3; j_gene: TRBJ1-2; d_gene: .
CDR3aa: CASSLGQGGQPQHF; v_gene: TRBV5-6; j_gene: TRBJ1-5; d_gene: .
CDR3aa: CASVDRGSDEKLFF; v_gene: TRBV28; j_gene: TRBJ1-4; d_gene: TRBD1
CDR3aa: CASGLVRTAWGSNEQFF; v_gene: TRBV12-5; j_gene: TRBJ2-1; d_gene: .
CDR3aa: CASSPGQSYEQYF; v_gene: TRBV9; j_gene: TRBJ2-7; d_gene: .
CDR3aa: CASSPRTSGTYEQYF; v_gene: TRBV3-1/TRBV3-2; j_gene: TRBJ2-7; d_gene: TRBD2
CDR3aa: CASSRTGRYSGANVLTF; v_gene: TRBV6-7; j_gene: TRBJ2-6; d_gene: .
CDR3aa: CASSLYEQYF; v_gene: TRBV3-1/TRBV3-2; j_gene: TRBJ2-7; d_gene: .
CDR3aa: CASSQDQGDYGYTF; v_gene: TRBV3-1/TRBV3-2; j_gene: TRBJ1-2; d_gene: .
CDR3aa: CASSLKTGRNSGNTIYF; v_gene: TRBV7-8; j_gene: TRBJ1-3; d_gene: .
CDR3aa: CASSQDRANEKLFF; v_gene: TRBV4-1; j_gene: TRBJ1-4; d_gene: TRBD1
CDR3aa: CASSPQTYEQYF; v_gene: TRBV12-3/TRBV12-4; j_gene: TRBJ2-7; d_gene: .
CDR3aa: CASSYEGVSNSPLHF; v_gene: TRBV6-6; j_gene: TRBJ1-6; d_gene: .
CDR3aa: CASMGLAGVNTGELFF; v_gene: TRBV5-1; j_gene: TRBJ2-2; d_gene: TRBD2
CDR3aa: CASSPVGGNPEAFF; v_gene: TRBV6-2/TRBV6-3; j_gene: TRBJ1-1; d_gene: .
CDR3aa: CASRPGLAGEIGQFF; v_gene: TRBV6-5; j_gene: TRBJ2-1; d_gene: TRBD2
CDR3aa: CASSWTVGGDTGELFF; v_gene: TRBV5-1; j_gene: TRBJ2-2; d_gene: TRBD1
CDR3aa: CASSYLAGSSYEQYF; v_gene: TRBV5-6; j_gene: TRBJ2-7; d_gene: TRBD2
CDR3aa: CASSTHGQGGKDTQYF; v_gene: TRBV5-1; j_gene: TRBJ2-3; d_gene: .
CDR3aa: CASSPTRGLAGVTDTQYF; v_gene: TRBV19; j_gene: TRBJ2-3; d_gene: TRBD2
CDR3aa: CASSQDTAERGYTF; v_gene: TRBV4-3; j_gene: TRBJ1-2; d_gene: .
CDR3aa: CASSLAFRTANTEAFF; v_gene: TRBV7-8; j_gene: TRBJ1-1; d_gene: .
CDR3aa: CASSQGQGLGEAFF; v_gene: TRBV3-1/TRBV3-2; j_gene: TRBJ1-1; d_gene: TRBD1